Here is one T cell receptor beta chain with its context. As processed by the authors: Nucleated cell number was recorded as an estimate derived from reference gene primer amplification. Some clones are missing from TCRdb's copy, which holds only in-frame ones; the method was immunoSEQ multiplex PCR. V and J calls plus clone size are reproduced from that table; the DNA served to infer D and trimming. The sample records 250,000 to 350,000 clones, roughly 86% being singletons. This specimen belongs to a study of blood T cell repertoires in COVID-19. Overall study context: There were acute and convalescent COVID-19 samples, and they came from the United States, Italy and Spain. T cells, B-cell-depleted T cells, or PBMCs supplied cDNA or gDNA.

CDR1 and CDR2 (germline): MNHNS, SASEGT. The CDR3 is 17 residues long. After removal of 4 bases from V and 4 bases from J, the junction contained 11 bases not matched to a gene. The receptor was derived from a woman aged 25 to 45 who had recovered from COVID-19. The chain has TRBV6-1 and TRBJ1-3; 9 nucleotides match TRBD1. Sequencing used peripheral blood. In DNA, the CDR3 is TGTGCCAGCAGTGTAATACAGGGGGCTTTTATCGGAAACACCATATATTTT. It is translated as CASSVIQGAFIGNTIYF.